The T cell receptor (beta chain) under discussion was sequenced for a study of shared clonotypes between healthy human individuals. Several immunoSEQ plates held equal portions of the genomic DNA taken from each subset. Assay used: immunoSEQ multiplex PCR; TCRdb lists only in-frame clones, some missing. The sample lists about 1,800,000 clones, about 95% occurring once. Concerning this clone: Its target is not known.

Findings and caveats of the study: A few donors held 5% to 5.5% of naive CD4 clonotypes in common. Larger richness was generally estimated for naive than memory subsets. Among donors, clonotype sharing was expected to be affected by sequencing depth.

Positively selected for CCR7, the CD45RO-negative cells used as naive CD8 cells excluded terminally differentiated effector memory CD45RA+ cells. The CDR3 is 16 residues long. V was shortened by 4 bases and J by 0 bases, with 13 bases between the two germline ends. From germline, CDR1 is MNHNS and CDR2 SASEGT. The receptor was isolated from a man in his late teens or twenties in good health. The chain has TRBV6-1 and TRBJ1-5; D perhaps matches TRBD1 (6 bases). The specimen was naive CD8+ T cells sorted from blood. The chain's CDR3 is CASSAWTVNSNQPQHF. The CDR3 nucleotides read TGTGCCAGCAGTGCCTGGACAGTTAATAGCAATCAGCCCCAGCATTTT.